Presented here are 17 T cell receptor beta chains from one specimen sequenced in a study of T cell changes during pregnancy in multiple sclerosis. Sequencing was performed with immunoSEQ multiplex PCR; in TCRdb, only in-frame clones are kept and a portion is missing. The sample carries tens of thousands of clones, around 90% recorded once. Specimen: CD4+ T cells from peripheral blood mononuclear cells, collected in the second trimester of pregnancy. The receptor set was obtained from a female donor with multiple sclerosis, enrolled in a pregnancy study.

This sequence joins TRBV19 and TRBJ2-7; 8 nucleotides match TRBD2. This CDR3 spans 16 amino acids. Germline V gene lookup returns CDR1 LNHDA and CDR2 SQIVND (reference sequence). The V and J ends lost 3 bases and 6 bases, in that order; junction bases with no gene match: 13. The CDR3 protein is CASSIQTGTRRSEQYF. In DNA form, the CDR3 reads TGTGCCAGTAGTATCCAAACAGGGACTAGAAGATCCGAGCAGTACTTC.

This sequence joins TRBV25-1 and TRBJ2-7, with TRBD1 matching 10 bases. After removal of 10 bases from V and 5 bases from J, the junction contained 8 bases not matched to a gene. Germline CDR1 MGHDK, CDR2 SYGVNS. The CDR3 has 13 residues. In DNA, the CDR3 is TGTGCCACCCCCCCCGACAGGGGGCACGAGCAGTACTTC. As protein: CATPPDRGHEQYF.

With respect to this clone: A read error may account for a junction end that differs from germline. CDR3 residues: CAWSTGALERFF. The CDR3 DNA follows: TGTGCCTGGAGTACAGGGGCTCTTGAGCGGTTCTTC. V usage is TRBV30 and J usage is TRBJ2-1; 7 bases are a match to TRBD1. Germline lookup yields CDR1 GTSNPN and CDR2 SVGIG (reference sequence). The CDR3 has 12 amino acids.

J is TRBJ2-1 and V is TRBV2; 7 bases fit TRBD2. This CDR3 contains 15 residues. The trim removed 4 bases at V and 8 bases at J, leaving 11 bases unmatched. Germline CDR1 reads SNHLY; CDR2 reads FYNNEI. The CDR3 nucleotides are TGTGCCAGCAGTGTTGAGCGGGATCTGTCGGATGAGCAGTTCTTC. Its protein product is CASSVERDLSDEQFF.

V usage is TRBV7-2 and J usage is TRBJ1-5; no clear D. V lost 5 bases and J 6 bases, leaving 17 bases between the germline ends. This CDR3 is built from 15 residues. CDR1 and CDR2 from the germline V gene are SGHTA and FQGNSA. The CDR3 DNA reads TGTGCCAGCAGCCTCCCCAGCGGTAACGGTCAGCCCCAGCATTTT. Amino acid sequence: CASSLPSGNGQPQHF.

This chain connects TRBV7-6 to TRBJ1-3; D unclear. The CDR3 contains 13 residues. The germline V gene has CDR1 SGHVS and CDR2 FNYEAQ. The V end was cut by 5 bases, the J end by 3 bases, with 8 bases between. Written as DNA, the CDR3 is TGTGCCAGCAGCCTATCAGGTGGAAACACCATATATTTT. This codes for CASSLSGGNTIYF.

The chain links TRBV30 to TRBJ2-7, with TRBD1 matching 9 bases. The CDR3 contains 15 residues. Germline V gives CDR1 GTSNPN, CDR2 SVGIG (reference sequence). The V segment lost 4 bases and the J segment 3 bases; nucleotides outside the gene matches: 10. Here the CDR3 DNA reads TGTGCCTGGACCCCGATAGGGGACAGGGACTACGAGCAGTACTTC. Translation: CAWTPIGDRDYEQYF.

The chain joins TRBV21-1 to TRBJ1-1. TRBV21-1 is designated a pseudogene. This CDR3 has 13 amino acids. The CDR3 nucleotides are TGTGCCAGCAGCAAAGACCCTAGGAAAGGAGCTTTCTTT. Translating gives CASSKDPRKGAFF.

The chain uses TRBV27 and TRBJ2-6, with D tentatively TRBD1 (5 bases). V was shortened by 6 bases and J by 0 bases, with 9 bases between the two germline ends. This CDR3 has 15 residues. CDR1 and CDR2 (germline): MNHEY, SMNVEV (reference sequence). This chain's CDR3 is CASSRDSSGANVLTF. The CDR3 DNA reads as TGTGCCAGCAGCCGCGACAGCTCTGGGGCCAACGTCCTGACTTTC.

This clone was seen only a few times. The CDR3 DNA follows: TGTGCCAGCAGCCCGACGCTTAGACTGCTACCCTCCTATGGCTACACCTTC. Its protein is CASSPTLRLLPSYGYTF. V and J are TRBV7-8 and TRBJ1-2; D gene uncertain. Trimming left V 5 bases short and J 4 bases short, with 23 bases between. The germline V gene has CDR1 SGHVS and CDR2 FQNEAQ. There are 17 residues in the CDR3.

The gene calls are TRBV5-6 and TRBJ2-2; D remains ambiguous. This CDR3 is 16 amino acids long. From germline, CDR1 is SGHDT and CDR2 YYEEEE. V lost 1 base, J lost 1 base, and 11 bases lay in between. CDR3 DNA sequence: TGTGCCAGCAGCTTGATGTCGGCAGGGAACACCGGGGAGCTGTTTTTT. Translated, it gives CASSLMSAGNTGELFF. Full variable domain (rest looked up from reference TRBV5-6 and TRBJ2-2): DAGVTQSPTHLIKTRGQQVTLRCSPKSGHDTVSWYQQALGQGPQFIFQYYEEEERQRGNFPDRFSGHQFPNYSSELNVNALLLGDSALYLCASSLMSAGNTGELFFGEGSRLTVL.

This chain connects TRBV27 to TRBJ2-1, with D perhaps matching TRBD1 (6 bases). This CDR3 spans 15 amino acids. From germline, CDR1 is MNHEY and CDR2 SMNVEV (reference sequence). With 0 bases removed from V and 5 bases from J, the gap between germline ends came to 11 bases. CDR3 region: CASSLSWGPHNEQFF. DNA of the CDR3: TGTGCCAGCAGTTTATCTTGGGGGCCACACAATGAGCAGTTCTTC.

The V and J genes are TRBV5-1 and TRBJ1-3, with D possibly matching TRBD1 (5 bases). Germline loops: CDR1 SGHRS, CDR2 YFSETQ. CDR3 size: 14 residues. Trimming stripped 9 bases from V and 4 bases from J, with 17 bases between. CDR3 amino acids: CAIANGGVGNTIYF. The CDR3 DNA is TGCGCCATCGCAAACGGGGGGGTGGGAAACACCATATATTTT.

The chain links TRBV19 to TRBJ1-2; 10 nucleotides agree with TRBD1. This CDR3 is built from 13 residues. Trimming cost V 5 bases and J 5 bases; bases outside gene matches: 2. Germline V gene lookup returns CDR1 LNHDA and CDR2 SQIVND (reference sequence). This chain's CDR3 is CASSGDRGYGYTF. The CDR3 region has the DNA TGTGCCAGTAGTGGGGACAGGGGATATGGCTACACCTTC.

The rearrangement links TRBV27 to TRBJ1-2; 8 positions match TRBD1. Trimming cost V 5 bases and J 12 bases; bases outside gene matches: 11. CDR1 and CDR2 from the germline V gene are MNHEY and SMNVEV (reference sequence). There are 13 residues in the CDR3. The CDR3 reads CASSPTGQGSNTF. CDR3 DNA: TGTGCCAGCAGTCCTACCGGACAGGGTTCGAACACCTTC.

This chain's CDR3 is CASSRDRGVETQYF. CDR3 bases: TGTGCCAGCAGTCGGGACAGGGGGGTTGAGACCCAGTACTTC. J is TRBJ2-5 and V is TRBV2; 11 positions match TRBD1. The CDR3 extends over 14 amino acids. V shed 5 bases and J 5 bases; nucleotides not matched to a gene: 4. CDR1 SNHLY and CDR2 FYNNEI come from the germline V gene.

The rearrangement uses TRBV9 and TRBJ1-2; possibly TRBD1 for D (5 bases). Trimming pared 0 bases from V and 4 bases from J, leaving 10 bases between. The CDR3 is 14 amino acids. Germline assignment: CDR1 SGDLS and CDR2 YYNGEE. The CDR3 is CASSVGSRVYGYTF. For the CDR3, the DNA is TGTGCCAGCAGCGTAGGTAGCAGGGTCTATGGCTACACCTTC.